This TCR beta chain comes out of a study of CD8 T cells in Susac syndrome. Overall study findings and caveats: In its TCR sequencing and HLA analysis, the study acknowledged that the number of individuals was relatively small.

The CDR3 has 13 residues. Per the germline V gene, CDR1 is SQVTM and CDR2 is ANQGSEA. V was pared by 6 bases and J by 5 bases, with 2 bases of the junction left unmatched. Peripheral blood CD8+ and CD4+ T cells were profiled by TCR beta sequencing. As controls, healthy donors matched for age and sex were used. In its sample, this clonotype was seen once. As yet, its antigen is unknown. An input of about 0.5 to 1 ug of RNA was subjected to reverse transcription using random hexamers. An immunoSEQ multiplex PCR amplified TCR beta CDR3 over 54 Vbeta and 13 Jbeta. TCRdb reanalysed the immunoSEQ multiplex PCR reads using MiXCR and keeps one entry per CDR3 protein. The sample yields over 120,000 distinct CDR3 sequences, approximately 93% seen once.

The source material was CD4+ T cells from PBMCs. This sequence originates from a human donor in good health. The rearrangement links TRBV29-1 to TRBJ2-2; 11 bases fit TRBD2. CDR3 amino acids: CSVSSGRTGELFF. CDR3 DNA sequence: TGCAGCGTATCTAGCGGGAGGACCGGGGAGCTGTTTTTT.